This T cell receptor beta chain was sequenced for a study of blood T cells in healthy people across ages. Sample-barcoded 5' priming and a J-beta primer mix drove a second PCR of roughly 6 to 12 cycles. Researchers report that a template-switch adaptor with 12 random nucleotides tagged each cDNA molecule. Each CDR3 protein is one row after TCRdb ran MiXCR on the 5' RACE reads. The sample includes more than 800,000 distinct CDR3 sequences, 29% of them seen just once. Caucasian individuals from Russia who were healthy and aged roughly 6 to 100 acted as donors. Each donor's blood draw was approximately 10 milliliters of peripheral blood. Per sample, a minimum of 7 million PBMCs were isolated. With 4 bases removed from V and 9 bases from J, the gap between germline ends came to 18 bases. CDR1 and CDR2 from the germline V gene are SGHDN and FVKESK. The CDR3 is made up of 14 amino acids.

The sequenced sample consisted of blood. The V gene is TRBV14, the J gene TRBJ1-2; D ambiguous. The sequence derives from a woman of 80 years or more in good health. CDR3 amino acids: CASSRLYRAMSYTF. The CDR3 nucleotides read TGTGCCAGCAGCCGCCTCTACAGAGCGATGAGCTACACCTTC. Complete variable domain (other parts from reference TRBV14 and TRBJ1-2): EAGVTQFPSHSVIEKGQTVTLRCDPISGHDNLYWYRRVMGKEIKFLLHFVKESKQDESGMPNNRFLAERTGGTYSTLKVQPAELEDSGVYFCASSRLYRAMSYTFGSGTRLTVV.